A selection of T cell receptor beta chains follows, all from one sample in a study of CD8 T cells in Susac syndrome. TCRdb recomputed calls from the immunoSEQ multiplex PCR reads with MiXCR, one row per CDR3 protein. The table includes about 300,000 distinct CDR3 sequences, about 92% detected once. Sequenced sample: CD4+ T cells from PBMCs. These receptors were taken from a human donor with multiple sclerosis. Both conserved end residues are part of each CDR3. A D gene is named only where the DNA matches it firmly. Clone size is not always given. Where it is, it says once, few, many or a class for expanded clones.

D gene	V gene	J gene	clone size	CDR3 protein	CDR3 DNA
-	TRBV6-1	TRBJ2-3	-	CASSETVQIYF	TGTGCCAGCAGTGAGACAGTGCAGATCTATTTT
-	TRBV20-1	TRBJ1-2	-	CSARVDAAGAGGYTF	TGCAGTGCTAGAGTTGATGCGGCGGGGGCAGGTGGCTACACCTTC
TRBD1	TRBV29-1	TRBJ2-5	-	CSVGAGTGLETQYF	TGCAGCGTTGGGGCCGGGACAGGGTTAGAGACCCAGTACTTC
TRBD1	TRBV18	TRBJ1-2	-	CASSPGQDMRGGYTF	TGTGCCAGCTCACCCGGACAGGACATGCGGGGTGGCTACACCTTC
-	TRBV25-1	TRBJ2-7	once	CASSESKKGNYEQYF	TGTGCCAGCAGTGAATCGAAGAAAGGCAACTACGAGCAGTACTTC
TRBD1	TRBV12-5	TRBJ2-7	-	CASGAYPGTGSSYEQYF	TGTGCTAGTGGTGCCTATCCGGGGACAGGCTCCTCCTACGAGCAGTACTTC
TRBD1	TRBV12-3/TRBV12-4	TRBJ1-5	-	CASSLGQGPFNQPQHF	TGTGCCAGCAGCCTTGGACAGGGGCCCTTCAATCAGCCCCAGCATTTT
-	TRBV5-1	TRBJ1-4	-	CASSLDVTSYLDEKLFF	TGCGCCAGCAGCTTGGACGTGACATCGTATCTTGATGAAAAACTGTTTTTT
-	TRBV30	TRBJ2-5	-	CAWSATLLGGQETQYF	TGTGCCTGGAGTGCGACTTTATTAGGGGGGCAAGAGACCCAGTACTTC
-	TRBV20-1	TRBJ2-7	-	CSARGWENEQYF	TGCAGTGCTAGAGGGTGGGAAAACGAGCAGTACTTC
-	TRBV7-3	TRBJ2-7	-	CASSRTDTYEQYF	TGTGCCAGCAGCCGAACGGACACCTACGAGCAGTACTTC
-	TRBV6-5	TRBJ2-5	-	CASSWGRQETQYF	TGTGCCAGCAGTTGGGGGCGACAAGAGACCCAGTACTTC
TRBD1	TRBV29-1	TRBJ1-2	-	CSVDRNPTGGKSNYGYTF	TGCAGCGTGGACAGGAACCCGACAGGGGGTAAATCTAACTATGGCTACACCTTC
TRBD2	TRBV2	TRBJ2-7	-	CASSRTSYEQYF	TGTGCCAGCAGTCGGACTAGCTACGAGCAGTACTTC
-	TRBV11-2	TRBJ2-7	-	CASTTEGRYEQYF	TGTGCCAGCACCACCGAAGGGCGCTACGAGCAGTACTTC
-	TRBV20-1	TRBJ2-1	-	CSARAMQAVDEQFF	TGCAGTGCTAGAGCTATGCAAGCGGTGGATGAGCAGTTCTTC
-	TRBV19	TRBJ1-2	-	CASSIALDYGYTF	TGTGCCAGTAGTATCGCGTTGGACTATGGCTACACCTTC
-	TRBV6-5	TRBJ1-4	-	CASSPYGSTNEKLFF	TGTGCCAGCAGCCCATACGGGTCAACTAATGAAAAACTGTTTTTT
-	TRBV19	TRBJ2-6	-	CASRMGPSGANVLTF	TGTGCCAGTAGAATGGGCCCCTCTGGGGCCAACGTCCTGACTTTC
TRBD2	TRBV7-9	TRBJ2-3	-	CASSSPPGRGGLRDTQYF	TGTGCCAGCAGCTCCCCCCCAGGGCGGGGGGGCCTGAGAGATACGCAGTATTTT
-	TRBV2	TRBJ1-1	-	CASDWGLGTEAFF	TGTGCCAGCGATTGGGGGCTGGGCACTGAAGCTTTCTTT
-	TRBV20-1	TRBJ2-7	-	CSARIDRFANEQYF	TGCAGTGCTAGAATCGACAGATTTGCAAACGAGCAGTACTTC
-	TRBV6-5	TRBJ2-1	-	CASSYSAGGDGEQFF	TGTGCCAGCAGTTACTCCGCGGGCGGGGATGGTGAGCAGTTCTTC
-	TRBV28	TRBJ2-3	-	CASSTAGQPGDTDTQYF	TGTGCCAGCAGTACCGCGGGACAGCCAGGAGACACAGATACGCAGTATTTT
-	TRBV19	TRBJ1-6	-	CASSIAARQRAPYNSPLHF	TGTGCCAGTAGTATAGCAGCGAGACAGAGAGCCCCATATAATTCACCCCTCCACTTT
TRBD1	TRBV7-2	TRBJ2-1	-	CASGQTGVNEQFF	TGTGCCAGCGGACAAACAGGGGTCAATGAGCAGTTCTTC
-	TRBV2	TRBJ1-3	-	CASSVDTGNTIYF	TGTGCCAGCAGTGTAGACACTGGAAACACCATATATTTT
TRBD1	TRBV27	TRBJ2-5	-	CASSLGTGAETQYF	TGTGCCAGCAGTTTAGGGACAGGGGCCGAGACCCAGTACTTC
-	TRBV12-3/TRBV12-4	TRBJ2-2	-	CASTPGWGGVAGELFF	TGTGCCAGCACCCCCGGGTGGGGCGGGGTCGCCGGGGAGCTGTTTTTT
TRBD2	TRBV9	TRBJ2-1	-	CASSGRLAGGADEQFF	TGTGCCAGCAGCGGGCGACTAGCGGGAGGGGCGGATGAGCAGTTCTTC
TRBD2	TRBV5-4	TRBJ2-1	-	CATKKGGGPNEQFF	TGTGCCACTAAGAAGGGCGGGGGGCCCAATGAGCAGTTCTTC
-	TRBV28	TRBJ2-3	-	CASSPRGASTDTQYF	TGTGCCAGCAGTCCTAGGGGGGCTAGCACAGATACGCAGTATTTT
TRBD2	TRBV5-1	TRBJ2-1	-	CASSLVVTSGANEQFF	TGCGCCAGCAGCTTGGTGGTGACTAGCGGGGCCAATGAGCAGTTCTTC
-	TRBV10-3	TRBJ2-7	once	CAISESTLSRNEQYF	TGTGCCATCAGTGAGTCGACCCTCAGCAGGAACGAGCAGTACTTC
-	TRBV12-3/TRBV12-4	TRBJ2-7	once	CASSSGATYEQYF	TGTGCCAGCAGTTCGGGGGCCACCTACGAGCAGTACTTC
-	TRBV28	TRBJ1-3	-	CASSLQDRGSGNTIYF	TGTGCCAGCAGTTTACAGGACAGAGGCTCTGGAAACACCATATATTTT
TRBD2	TRBV12-3/TRBV12-4	TRBJ2-3	once	CASSPRTSGATDTQYF	TGTGCCAGCAGTCCCCGGACTAGCGGGGCCACAGATACGCAGTATTTT
TRBD2	TRBV10-3	TRBJ2-3	-	CAIKVQLAGLTDTQYF	TGTGCCATCAAGGTCCAACTAGCGGGACTCACAGATACGCAGTATTTT
TRBD2	TRBV30	TRBJ2-5	-	CAWGLAGRQETQYF	TGTGCCTGGGGACTAGCGGGGCGCCAAGAGACCCAGTACTTC
TRBD1	TRBV18	TRBJ2-3	-	CASSPGQGIPSTDTQYF	TGTGCCAGCTCACCGGGACAGGGAATCCCTAGCACAGATACGCAGTATTTT
TRBD2	TRBV7-2	TRBJ2-4	once	CASSLGRGSYVLQYF	TGTGCCAGCAGCTTAGGGCGGGGGTCCTACGTACTTCAGTACTTC
-	TRBV21-1	TRBJ2-4	-	CASSTQTGVKNIQYF	TGTGCCAGCAGCACACAGACAGGGGTTAAAAACATTCAGTACTTC
-	TRBV7-2	TRBJ2-5	-	CASSLLTKETQYF	TGTGCCAGCAGCTTATTAACGAAAGAGACCCAGTACTTC
-	TRBV7-4	TRBJ1-5	-	CASSSQDYSNQPQHF	TGTGCCAGCAGCTCCCAAGATTATAGCAATCAGCCCCAGCATTTT
TRBD1	TRBV25-1	TRBJ1-6	once	CASRPGQTDNSPLHF	TGTGCCAGCAGGCCGGGACAGACCGATAATTCACCCCTCCACTTT
-	TRBV5-1	TRBJ2-7	once	CASSLPETPPYEQYF	TGCGCCAGCAGCTTGCCCGAGACACCCCCCTACGAGCAGTACTTC
-	TRBV5-1	TRBJ1-1	-	CASSLGQVDNEAFF	TGCGCCAGCAGCTTGGGACAGGTCGACAATGAAGCTTTCTTT
TRBD2	TRBV7-9	TRBJ2-5	-	CASSLLGGNQETQYF	TGTGCCAGCAGCCTCCTCGGGGGGAATCAAGAGACCCAGTACTTC